This T cell receptor beta chain was identified during a study of blood T cell repertoires in COVID-19. Study-wide background: The study drew acute and convalescent COVID-19 samples from the United States, Italy and Spain. T cells, B-cell-depleted T cells, or PBMCs supplied cDNA or gDNA.

The CDR3 length is 13 residues. The V and J ends lost 5 bases and 4 bases respectively, with 8 bases between them. Looked up from germline, CDR1 is MGHRA and CDR2 is YSYEKL. Original handling: Estimates of nucleated cell counts were drawn from the amplification of reference gene primers. TCRdb's table, derived via immunoSEQ multiplex PCR, lists solely in-frame clones and lacks some. For V, J and clone size, that table is used; D and trimming come from the DNA. The repertoire has some 89,000 clones, 76% of them found once; the top ten carry about 6.5%. The chain joins TRBV4-1 to TRBJ1-4, with unresolved D. The sequencing input was peripheral blood. The clonotype comes from a man in his 70s with acute or convalescent COVID-19. The CDR3 DNA is TGCGCCAGCAGCGAGGAGAATAATGAAAAACTGTTTTTT. Translated: CASSEENNEKLFF.